This TCR beta chain is drawn from a study of tumor and adjacent non-tumor tissue in lung cancer. The template was RNA from unsorted bulk tissue. Germline V lookup: CDR1 SGHAT, CDR2 FQNNGV. There are 14 residues in the CDR3. Trimming cost V 6 bases and J 10 bases; bases outside gene matches: 7. The library came from three nested PCR rounds adapted from ARM-PCR protocols. A single record per CDR3 protein comes from TCRdb applying MiXCR to the multiplex PCR reads. The table records about 110,000 distinct CDR3 sequences, around 80% of them present only once. The clonotype originates from a woman aged 55 to 70 with non-small cell lung cancer. The V call is TRBV11-2, the J call TRBJ1-6; TRBD1 matches 9 bases. Sequencing used lung tumor tissue. For the CDR3, the DNA is TGTGCCAGCAGGACGGACAGGGGCAGCTCACCCCTCCACTTT. The encoded protein is CASRTDRGSSPLHF.